The source of this TCR beta chain is a study of T-cell reconstitution after alpha-beta-depleted transplantation in children (dated by TCRdb to between 2015 and 2016). Regarding the study in general: Using TCR repertoire profiling, the study quantitatively followed how T-cell immune reconstitution unfolded in children after TCRalphabeta/CD19-depleted allogeneic hematopoietic cell transplantation.

With regard to this clonotype: Its cognate antigen has yet to be identified. Per-nucleotide qualities are absent, and no much larger clonotype sits a single base away.

The CDR3, cysteine through phenylalanine, is 14 amino acids long. Kept here is only the CDR3 DNA, which spans 42 bases and is read in frame from base 1. Between the V and J ends, shortened by 2 bases and 0 bases respectively, the junction contains 9 bases. CDR1 and CDR2 (SQVTM, ANQGSEA) derive from the germline V gene. Receptors were amplified or captured by PCR. These reads were obtained on an Illumina HiSeq 2500. TCR libraries were prepared with molecular barcoding, using unique molecular identifiers to normalize TCRbeta repertoire quantification. In TCRdb, the public reads were trimmed at Q25 with fastp and aligned with MiXCR, with productive beta chains retained. Each entry is one CDR3 protein sequence, shown with its most common DNA and genes. The sample has about 500,000 distinct CDR3 sequences on record, 30% to 35% of them singletons. The ten biggest clones cover 2% to 3% of the sample.

This sample comprised PBMCs from the stem cell graft donor, obtained from the stem cell graft. Recombination linked TRBV29-1 to TRBJ2-3, with the D gene not confidently named. The TCR sequence derives from a human donor who donated a stem cell graft to a child with aplastic anemia. The encoded CDR3 is CSVEKGSSTDTQYF. At the DNA level, the sequence is TGCAGCGTTGAAAAGGGCAGTAGCACAGATACGCAGTATTTT.